The 6 T cell receptor beta chains reported below all come from one sample, sequenced in a study of T cells in Graves' hyperthyroidism and ophthalmopathy. Amplified TCR beta CDR3 regions derived from RNA transcripts. First-round RT-PCR targeting the TCR CDR3 was performed with the HTBI primer set. TCRdb re-derived calls from the multiplex PCR reads in MiXCR, one entry per CDR3 protein. The table has 500,000 to 750,000 distinct CDR3 sequences, just over 45% seen once. The sequenced sample consisted of peripheral blood or thyroid tissue (not recorded which). Source of these receptors: a woman under 30 with Graves' hyperthyroidism.

This clonotype appeared many times. The chain links TRBV4-2 to TRBJ1-1, with a tentative D call TRBD1 (5 bases). Trimming took 0 bases from V and 7 from J, leaving 12 bases between them. The CDR3 totals 14 residues. The germline CDR1 and CDR2 sequences are LGHNA and YNFKEQ. In nucleotides, the CDR3 is TGTGCCAGCAGCCAAGACAGGGCTGGGGGTGAAGCTTTCTTT. Protein product: CASSQDRAGGEAFF.

V gene TRBV9 combines with J gene TRBJ2-5; TRBD2 matches at 13 bases. V was clipped by 0 bases and J by 1 base; unmatched bases: 12. Germline values: CDR1 SGDLS, CDR2 YYNGEE. CDR3 length: 20 amino acids. As DNA, the CDR3 is TGTGCCAGCAGCGTAGAAGGCACAGGGACTAGCGGGGAACTCCAAGAGACCCAGTACTTC. It is translated as CASSVEGTGTSGELQETQYF.

This clonotype was picked up many times. The chain carries TRBV12-3 or TRBV12-4 and TRBJ2-7; 7 nucleotides line up with TRBD1. The CDR3 consists of 16 residues. Trimming cost V 1 base and J 2 bases; bases outside gene matches: 8. The CDR3 is CASSLGTGYWTYEQYF. DNA of the CDR3: TGTGCCAGCAGTTTAGGGACAGGTTATTGGACCTACGAGCAGTACTTC.

There are many counts of this clonotype. V and J are TRBV4-2 and TRBJ2-6; 9 bases match TRBD1. This CDR3 contains 15 residues. V was clipped by 5 bases and J by 2 bases; unmatched bases: 1. Germline loops: CDR1 LGHNA, CDR2 YNFKEQ. The CDR3 DNA reads as TGTGCCAGCAGCGGACAGGGGACTGGGGCCAACGTCCTGACTTTC. Translating it yields CASSGQGTGANVLTF.

The chain is built from TRBV15 and TRBJ1-1; the match to TRBD1 covers 7 bases. The CDR3 spans 13 residues. Germline values: CDR1 LNHNV, CDR2 YYDKDF (reference sequence). J gave up 8 bases and V 1 base, and 4 bases lay outside the gene matches. CDR3 nucleotide sequence: TGTGCCACCAGCAGAGGACAGGGCGGAGAAGCTTTCTTT. Translating gives CATSRGQGGEAFF.

This clonotype was seen at least ten times. The chain combines TRBV27 with TRBJ1-5; 7 bases are a match to TRBD1. The germline V gene encodes CDR1 MNHEY and CDR2 SMNVEV (reference sequence). With 5 bases clipped from V and 0 bases from J, the junction kept 7 bases outside the gene matches. CDR3 length: 16 residues. The CDR3 nucleotides read TGTGCCAGCAGTCCGGACAGGCCGTATAGCAATCAGCCCCAGCATTTT. Its translation is CASSPDRPYSNQPQHF.